This T cell receptor (beta chain) was observed in a study of memory CD4+ T cells and cytomegalovirus serostatus. Single viable CD3+CD4+CD8-CD45RO+ cells were sorted as the memory CD4+ T cells. Trimming removed 3 bases from V and 6 bases from J; junction bases left unmatched: 3. From germline, CDR1 is SGHTA and CDR2 FQGNSA. This CDR3 spans 16 amino acids. Repertoires were generated with immunoSEQ multiplex PCR, while TCRdb's copy carries only in-frame clones and drops some. The sample records tens of thousands of clones, 80% being singletons. The sample consisted of memory CD4+ T cells from blood. The gene calls are TRBV7-2 and TRBJ2-2; 14 bases map to TRBD2. The sequence was collected from an adult in good health and CMV-seropositive. The DNA for the CDR3 is TGTGCCAGCAGCTTGACTAGCGGGAGGGGAGCCGGGGAGCTGTTTTTT. This translates into CASSLTSGRGAGELFF.